This TCR beta chain was captured by sequencing in a study of graft-versus-host responses after intestinal transplantation. Points on this clone: Its antigen is not identified.

The protocol was immunoSEQ multiplex PCR, while the TCRdb copy is restricted to in-frame clones and leaves out a portion. The table has about 120,000 clones, around nine tenths seen once. CDR1 is SGHNT and CDR2 is YYREEE in the germline V gene (reference sequence). The CDR3 contains 15 residues. V dropped 4 bases and J dropped 5; count of bases not matched to a gene: 11. The chain joins TRBV5-4 to TRBJ1-2, with TRBD1 identical over 7 bases. This receptor was identified in a human donor who received an intestinal transplant. Sequences were derived from unstimulated CD4+ T cells sorted from spleen or lymph node cells, sampled before intestinal transplant. The chain's CDR3 is CASSPYPAGGYGYTF. CDR3 nucleotides: TGTGCCAGCAGCCCCTACCCCGCAGGGGGGTATGGCTACACCTTC.